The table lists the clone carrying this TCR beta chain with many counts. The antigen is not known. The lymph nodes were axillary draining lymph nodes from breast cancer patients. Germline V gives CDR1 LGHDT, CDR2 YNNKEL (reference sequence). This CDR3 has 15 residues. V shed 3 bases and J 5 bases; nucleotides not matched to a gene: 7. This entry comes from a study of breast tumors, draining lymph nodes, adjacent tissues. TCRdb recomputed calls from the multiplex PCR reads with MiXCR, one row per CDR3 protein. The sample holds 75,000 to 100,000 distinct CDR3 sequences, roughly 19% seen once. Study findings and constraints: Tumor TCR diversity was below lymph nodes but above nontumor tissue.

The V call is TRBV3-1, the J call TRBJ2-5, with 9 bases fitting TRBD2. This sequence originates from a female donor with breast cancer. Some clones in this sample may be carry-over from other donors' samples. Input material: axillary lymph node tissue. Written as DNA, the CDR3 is TGTGCCAGCAGCCAGGGGGTAGCGGGAGTCGAGACCCAGTACTTC. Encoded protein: CASSQGVAGVETQYF.